Below, 14 T cell receptor beta chains from the same sample are listed, as sequenced in a study of blood T cell repertoires in COVID-19. Generated by immunoSEQ multiplex PCR, the TCRdb table keeps only in-frame clones and is missing some. Seen here are 250,000 to 350,000 clones, 90% observed once, and the top ten hold approximately 2.9%. The sequenced sample was peripheral blood. These receptors were collected from a woman aged 25 to 39 with COVID-19, enrolled during active disease.

This rearrangement joins TRBV24-1 to TRBJ1-2; the D gene is possibly TRBD1 (5 bases). Trimming stripped 4 bases from V and 8 bases from J, with 13 bases between. CDR1 is KGHDR, CDR2 SFDVKD, per germline. The CDR3 covers 13 residues. The CDR3 spells CATSDPRAGGYTF. The CDR3 nucleotides read TGTGCCACCAGTGACCCCAGGGCGGGGGGCTACACCTTC.

This chain joins TRBV2 and TRBJ2-2, with a tentative D call TRBD2 (5 bases). Germline-derived CDR1 and CDR2 are SNHLY and FYNNEI. Trimming removed 2 bases from V and 3 bases from J, with 10 bases in between. The CDR3 loop spans 15 amino acids. The DNA of the CDR3 is TGTGCCAGCAGTGAAAACAGCGGTGACACCGGGGAGCTGTTTTTT. Translation gives CASSENSGDTGELFF. Combining the CDR3 with reference TRBV2 and TRBJ2-2 gives the whole variable domain EPEVTQTPSHQVTQMGQEVILRCVPISNHLYFYWYRQILGQKVEFLVSFYNNEISEKSEIFDDQFSVERPDGSNFTLKIRSTKLEDSAMYFCASSENSGDTGELFFGEGSRLTVL.

The chain uses TRBV15 and TRBJ2-7; the D gene is possibly TRBD2 (6 bases). This CDR3 spans 14 amino acids. V was shortened by 1 base and J by 2 bases, with 9 bases between the two germline ends. Germline loops: CDR1 LNHNV, CDR2 YYDKDF (reference sequence). The DNA of the CDR3 is TGTGCCACCAGCAGAGTGGCGGGACCCTACGAGCAGTACTTC. Translation gives CATSRVAGPYEQYF.

The chain uses TRBV9 and TRBJ1-2; D gene uncertain. The CDR3 has 13 amino acids. Trimming removed 0 bases from V and 4 bases from J, with 7 bases in between. The V gene's germline CDR1 is SGDLS and CDR2 YYNGEE. DNA of the CDR3: TGTGCCAGCAGCGTAGTAGAGGGCTATGGCTACACCTTC. It translates to CASSVVEGYGYTF.

The J gene is TRBJ1-2, the V gene TRBV6-1, with D possibly matching TRBD1 (5 bases). The germline CDR1 and CDR2 sequences are MNHNS and SASEGT. The length of the CDR3 is 15 residues. Trimming took 2 bases from V and 8 from J, leaving 18 bases between them. The CDR3 sequence is CASSEPGQVLRGYTF. CDR3 sequence (DNA): TGTGCCAGCAGTGAACCAGGGCAGGTGCTAAGGGGCTACACCTTC.

The chain carries TRBV19 and TRBJ1-5; maybe TRBD1 (5 bases). CDR1 LNHDA and CDR2 SQIVND come from the germline V gene (reference sequence). The CDR3 totals 14 residues. The V gene lost 5 bases and the J gene lost 3 bases, with 11 bases spanning the gap. CDR3 protein: CASSWAGVNQPQHF. CDR3 nucleotide sequence: TGTGCCAGTAGTTGGGCGGGGGTCAATCAGCCCCAGCATTTT.

The rearrangement joins TRBV6-5 to TRBJ2-1; 9 nucleotides line up with TRBD2. The germline V gene encodes CDR1 MNHEY and CDR2 SVGAGI. The CDR3 sequence is 16 residues long. Germline trimming cut 4 bases from V and 2 bases from J; bases unmatched to any gene: 6. In DNA, the CDR3 is TGTGCCAGCAGTTGGAAGCGGGAGGCCCCCTACAATGAGCAGTTCTTC. This encodes CASSWKREAPYNEQFF.

The chain uses TRBV14 and TRBJ1-4; a possible D gene is TRBD1 (6 bases). Germline loops: CDR1 SGHDN, CDR2 FVKESK. The germline V and J ends were trimmed by 4 bases and 12 bases, with 18 bases remaining between them. The length of the CDR3 is 14 residues. The CDR3 region is CASSRQPQGLELFF. In DNA form, the CDR3 reads TGTGCCAGCAGCCGACAACCACAGGGACTAGAACTGTTTTTT. The full variable domain, in which reference TRBV14 and TRBJ1-4 provide the parts outside the CDR3, is EAGVTQFPSHSVIEKGQTVTLRCDPISGHDNLYWYRRVMGKEIKFLLHFVKESKQDESGMPNNRFLAERTGGTYSTLKVQPAELEDSGVYFCASSRQPQGLELFFGSGTQLSVL.

The CDR3 sequence is CASRNRDTGELFF. CDR3 in DNA: TGTGCCAGCAGGAACAGGGATACCGGGGAGCTGTTTTTT. The rearrangement joins TRBV2 to TRBJ2-2, with TRBD1 as a possible D gene (6 bases). The ends were cut back, 6 bases at V and 5 bases at J, with 10 bases in the middle. The germline V gene encodes CDR1 SNHLY and CDR2 FYNNEI. The CDR3 extends over 13 amino acids.

The chain joins TRBV29-1 to TRBJ1-2; D is undetermined. Germline V CDR1 and CDR2: SQVTM, ANQGSEA. The V gene lost 1 base and the J gene lost 8 bases, with 11 bases spanning the gap. CDR3 length: 12 residues. The CDR3, as DNA: TGCAGCGTTGAAGGAGGGTTCCTAGGCTACACCTTC. Its translation: CSVEGGFLGYTF.

The chain recombines TRBV11-3 with TRBJ2-5; D call uncertain. The germline V and J ends were trimmed by 1 base and 5 bases, with 8 bases remaining between them. The CDR3 is 13 amino acids. Germline CDR1 SGHNT, CDR2 YENEEA. CDR3 in amino acids: CASSLGAVETQYF. The CDR3 DNA is TGTGCCAGCAGCTTAGGGGCAGTGGAGACCCAGTACTTC. The full variable domain, with the rest looked up from reference TRBV11-3 and TRBJ2-5, is EAGVVQSPRYKIIEKKQPVAFWCNPISGHNTLYWYLQNLGQGPELLIRYENEEAVDDSQLPKDRFSAERLKGVDSTLKIQPAELGDSAVYLCASSLGAVETQYFGPGTRLLVL.

For this clone: An end of the junction does not agree with germline; a read error may underlie this. The rearrangement links TRBV5-1 to TRBJ1-1; 8 positions agree with TRBD1. Germline V CDR1 and CDR2: SGHRS, YFSETQ. The CDR3 spans 16 residues. The CDR3 DNA is TGCGCCAGCGGAGGGACAGGCGACGGAAGAAACAGTGAAGCTTTCTTT. Protein product: CASGGTGDGRNSEAFF.

The rearrangement uses TRBV27 and TRBJ2-7; 9 bases are shared with TRBD2. Germline CDR1 and CDR2: MNHEY and SMNVEV (reference sequence). With V trimmed by 5 bases and J by 0 bases, 5 bases remained unmatched. The CDR3 sequence is 15 residues long. CDR3 sequence (DNA): TGTGCCAGCAGTACACCTAGCGGGGTCTCCTACGAGCAGTACTTC. Its protein is CASSTPSGVSYEQYF.

The V call is TRBV4-1, the J call TRBJ1-5, with TRBD1 matching over 8 bases. J was trimmed by 6 bases and V by 1 base; bases with no gene match: 11. CDR1 is MGHRA, CDR2 YSYEKL, per germline. The CDR3 length is 17 residues. The CDR3 DNA reads TGCGCCAGCAGCCAAGGTGGGGCAGGGGGCTTGGGTCAGCCCCAGCATTTT. Translating it yields CASSQGGAGGLGQPQHF.